Below are 17 T cell receptor beta chains sequenced from a single sample in a study of blood T cells in healthy people across ages. Primers used in a second PCR of about 7 to 11 cycles were a sample-barcoded 5' primer and a J-beta primer mix. Each CDR3 protein is one row after TCRdb ran MiXCR on the 5' RACE reads. The table lists under 1,000,000 distinct CDR3 sequences, 30% to 45% of them singletons, with 10% to 15% in the top ten. The sample taken for sequencing was blood. The receptors stem from a man between 18 and 29 years old in good health.

Remarks on this clonotype: A much larger clone differs by one base, so this may be a read error. J is TRBJ1-2 and V is TRBV20-1; D is unresolved. The CDR3 covers 11 residues. Germline V gene lookup returns CDR1 DFQATT and CDR2 SNEGSKA (reference sequence). This CDR3 is CSARALYGCTF. In nucleotides, the CDR3 is TGCAGTGCTAGAGCCTTGTATGGCTGCACCTTC.

This clonotype was seen more than once but under ten times. This chain connects TRBV20-1 to TRBJ2-2; 10 bases align to TRBD1. The germline CDR1 and CDR2 sequences are DFQATT and SNEGSKA (reference sequence). V lost 3 bases to trimming and J lost 4 bases; unmatched junction nucleotides: 11. CDR3 size: 17 residues. CDR3 sequence reads: CSASGGTGEDGTGELFF. The CDR3 coding sequence is TGCAGTGCTAGTGGCGGGACAGGGGAAGATGGCACCGGGGAGCTGTTTTTT.

The CDR3 nucleotides read TGTGCCAGCAGCTTAACGATCGGGTACAATGAGCAGTTCTTC. This encodes CASSLTIGYNEQFF. The chain uses TRBV7-2 and TRBJ2-1; D remains ambiguous. The CDR3 length is 14 residues. Germline V lookup: CDR1 SGHTA, CDR2 FQGNSA. V lost 2 bases to trimming and J lost 4 bases, with 9 bases between them. The full variable domain, completed using reference TRBV7-2 and TRBJ2-1, is GAGVSQSPSNKVTEKGKDVELRCDPISGHTALYWYRQSLGQGLEFLIYFQGNSAPDKSGLPSDRFSAERTGGSVSTLTIQRTQQEDSAVYLCASSLTIGYNEQFFGPGTRLTVL.

This clonotype was seen only a few times. The chain employs TRBV7-2 and TRBJ2-7, with D perhaps matching TRBD1 (6 bases). The CDR3 spans 13 residues. Germline V CDR1 and CDR2: SGHTA, FQGNSA. V lost 5 bases to trimming and J lost 7 bases, with 15 bases between them. This CDR3 is CASSLGHNGEQYF. CDR3 DNA sequence: TGTGCCAGCAGCCTGGGACATAATGGAGAGCAGTACTTC.

This chain uses TRBV12-3 or TRBV12-4 with TRBJ1-5, with TRBD1 identical over 7 bases. This CDR3 spans 12 amino acids. Trimming removed 1 base from V and 15 bases from J; junction bases left unmatched: 6. CDR3 sequence reads: CASSLGGGGRHF. The CDR3 nucleotides read TGTGCCAGCAGTTTAGGAGGGGGCGGGAGGCATTTT.

Details on this clonotype: A much larger clone lies one base from this, so it may be a read error. The chain carries TRBV20-1 and TRBJ2-7; either TRBD1 or TRBD2 may supply D (6 bases each). The CDR3 contains 15 residues. Per the germline V gene, CDR1 is DFQATT and CDR2 is SNEGSKA (reference sequence). The ends were cut back, 2 bases at V and 1 base at J, with 15 bases in the middle. CDR3 in amino acids: CSARSGAGNSYEQYF. CDR3 nucleotides: TGCAGTGCTAGATCGGGGGCAGGAAATTCCTACGAGCAGTACTTC.

The rearrangement links TRBV11-2 to TRBJ1-5; 9 bases are a match to TRBD1. Per the germline V gene, CDR1 is SGHAT and CDR2 is FQNNGV. J lost 5 bases, V lost 5 bases, and 13 bases had no gene match. This CDR3 has 17 residues. This CDR3 is CASSLRPADRGDQPQHF. The CDR3 DNA is TGTGCCAGCAGCCTTAGACCTGCCGACAGGGGGGATCAGCCCCAGCATTTT.

This clonotype has more than one count but fewer than ten. V gene TRBV5-6 combines with J gene TRBJ2-5; D might be TRBD2 (6 bases). V was shortened by 0 bases and J by 5 bases, with 17 bases between the two germline ends. This CDR3 region has 16 residues. The germline V gene has CDR1 SGHDT and CDR2 YYEEEE. The CDR3 sequence is CASSLGAAGLSETQYF. CDR3 bases: TGTGCCAGCAGCTTGGGGGCTGCGGGGCTTTCGGAGACCCAGTACTTC.

About this clonotype itself: A much larger clonotype is one base distant, so this may be a read error. The chain employs TRBV5-1 and TRBJ1-2; D gene uncertain. The CDR3 has 14 residues. Germline V gives CDR1 SGHRS, CDR2 YFSETQ. In DNA form, the CDR3 reads TGCGCCAGCAGCTTGGAAGGTACTAACTATGACTACACCTTC. Its protein is CASSLEGTNYDYTF.

The table lists this clonotype with many counts. The chain couples TRBV12-3 or TRBV12-4 to TRBJ1-2; 8 positions agree with TRBD1. Trimming removed 6 bases from V and 0 bases from J; junction bases left unmatched: 18. There are 19 residues in the CDR3. CDR3 protein: CASSLTQGAASEPNYGYTF. The DNA of the CDR3 is TGTGCCAGCAGCCTGACCCAGGGGGCAGCGAGTGAACCTAACTATGGCTACACCTTC.

The chain is built from TRBV5-1 and TRBJ2-2; 11 nucleotides match TRBD1. Germline V lookup: CDR1 SGHRS, CDR2 YFSETQ. CDR3 length: 15 residues. V was clipped by 3 bases and J by 7 bases; unmatched bases: 5. The CDR3 region has the DNA TGCGCCAGCAGCTCGGGGACAGGGGGTAGCGGGGAGCTGTTTTTT. Its protein product is CASSSGTGGSGELFF.

V gene TRBV9 combines with J gene TRBJ2-6; 11 positions match TRBD1. J was trimmed by 2 bases and V by 0 bases; bases with no gene match: 7. Germline CDR1 reads SGDLS; CDR2 reads YYNGEE. CDR3 length equals 19 residues. CDR3 nucleotides: TGTGCCAGCAGCGTAGGAAGAGGACAGGGGGCTCCTGGGGCCAACGTCCTGACTTTC. Translated: CASSVGRGQGAPGANVLTF.

As for this clonotype: Just one base apart from a much larger clone, this may be a read error. The chain links TRBV20-1 to TRBJ1-5; D not resolved. Deletions cut 5 bases from V and 1 base from J, with 18 bases between. Germline V lookup: CDR1 DFQATT, CDR2 SNEGSKA (reference sequence). CDR3 size: 16 residues. CDR3 nucleotide sequence: TGCAGTGCTGCGACCGCCGTGGCCACCAGCAATCAGCCCCAGCATTTT. Translation gives CSAATAVATSNQPQHF.

The chain recombines TRBV6-5 with TRBJ1-1; TRBD1 matches 10 bases. From germline, CDR1 is MNHEY and CDR2 SVGAGI. V shed 4 bases, J shed 2 bases, and the junction held 4 bases outside the gene matches. This CDR3 spans 15 amino acids. Here the CDR3 reads CASSSTTGGNTEAFF. Written as DNA, the CDR3 is TGTGCCAGCAGTTCCACGACAGGGGGCAACACTGAAGCTTTCTTT.

This clonotype has ten or more counts. The chain couples TRBV5-1 to TRBJ2-3, with D perhaps matching TRBD1 (5 bases). Germline V lookup: CDR1 SGHRS, CDR2 YFSETQ. The CDR3 spans 14 residues. V lost 0 bases to trimming and J lost 3 bases, with 8 bases between them. CDR3 in DNA: TGCGCCAGCAGCTTGGTTCAGGGAACAGATACGCAGTATTTT. Translating gives CASSLVQGTDTQYF.

This clonotype turned up a few times. The chain carries TRBV10-3 and TRBJ1-2, with D possibly TRBD1 on 6 matching bases. The CDR3 extends over 13 amino acids. Germline V CDR1 and CDR2: ENHRY, SYGVKD. V lost 9 bases and J lost 0, with 11 bases in between. The CDR3 protein is CAIRDRSNYGYTF. The CDR3 region has the DNA TGTGCCATTCGCGACAGGTCTAACTATGGCTACACCTTC.

In its sample, this clonotype was seen once. This chain connects TRBV20-1 to TRBJ1-2, with D perhaps matching TRBD1 (6 bases). V lost 3 bases, J lost 2 bases, and 10 bases lay in between. CDR3 length: 13 residues. Germline V CDR1 and CDR2: DFQATT, SNEGSKA (reference sequence). The CDR3 sequence is CSASPQGNYGYTF. The CDR3 DNA is TGCAGTGCTAGCCCACAGGGAAACTATGGCTACACCTTC.